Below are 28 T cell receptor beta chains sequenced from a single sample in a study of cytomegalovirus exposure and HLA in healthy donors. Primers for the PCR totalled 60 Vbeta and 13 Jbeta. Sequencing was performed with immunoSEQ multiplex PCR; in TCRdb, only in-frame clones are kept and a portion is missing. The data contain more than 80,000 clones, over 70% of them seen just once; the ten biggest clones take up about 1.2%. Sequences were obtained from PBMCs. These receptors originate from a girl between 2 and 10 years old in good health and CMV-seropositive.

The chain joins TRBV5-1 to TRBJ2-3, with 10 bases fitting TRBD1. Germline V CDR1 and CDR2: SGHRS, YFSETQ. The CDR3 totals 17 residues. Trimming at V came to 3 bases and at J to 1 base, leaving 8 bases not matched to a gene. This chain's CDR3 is CASSYLSGTGGTDTQYF. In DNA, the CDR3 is TGCGCCAGCAGCTACCTGTCCGGGACAGGGGGCACAGATACGCAGTATTTT. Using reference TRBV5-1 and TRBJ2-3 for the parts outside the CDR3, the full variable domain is KAGVTQTPRYLIKTRGQQVTLSCSPISGHRSVSWYQQTPGQGLQFLFEYFSETQRNKGNFPGRFSGRQFSNSRSEMNVSTLELGDSALYLCASSYLSGTGGTDTQYFGPGTRLTVL.

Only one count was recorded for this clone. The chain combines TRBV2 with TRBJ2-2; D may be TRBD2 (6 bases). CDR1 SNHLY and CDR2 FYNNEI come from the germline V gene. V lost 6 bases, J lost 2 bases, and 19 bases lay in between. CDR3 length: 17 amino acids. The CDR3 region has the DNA TGTGCCAGCAGCGCGGGACCAACCGCAATAAACACCGGGGAGCTGTTTTTT. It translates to CASSAGPTAINTGELFF.

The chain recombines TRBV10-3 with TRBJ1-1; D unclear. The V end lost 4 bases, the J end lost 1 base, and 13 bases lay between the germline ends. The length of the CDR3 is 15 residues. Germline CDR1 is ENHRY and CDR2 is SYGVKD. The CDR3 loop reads CAISVSSRTNTEAFF. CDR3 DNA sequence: TGTGCCATCAGTGTATCGAGCCGAACGAACACTGAAGCTTTCTTT.

CDR3 sequence reads: CASSLVSGGVYEQYF. The DNA of the CDR3 is TGTGCCAGCAGCTTAGTCAGCGGGGGTGTTTACGAGCAGTACTTC. The gene calls are TRBV11-2 and TRBJ2-7, with 8 bases that match TRBD2. Germline V CDR1 and CDR2: SGHAT, FQNNGV. The CDR3 is made up of 15 amino acids. V gave up 1 base and J gave up 4 bases; unmatched junction bases: 6.

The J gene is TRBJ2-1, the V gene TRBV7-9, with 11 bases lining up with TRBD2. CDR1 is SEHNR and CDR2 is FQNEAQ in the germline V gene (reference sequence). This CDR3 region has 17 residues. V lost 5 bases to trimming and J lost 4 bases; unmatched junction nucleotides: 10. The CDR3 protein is CASSPTPTSGRYNEQFF. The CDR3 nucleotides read TGTGCCAGCAGCCCTACCCCCACTAGCGGGAGATACAATGAGCAGTTCTTC.

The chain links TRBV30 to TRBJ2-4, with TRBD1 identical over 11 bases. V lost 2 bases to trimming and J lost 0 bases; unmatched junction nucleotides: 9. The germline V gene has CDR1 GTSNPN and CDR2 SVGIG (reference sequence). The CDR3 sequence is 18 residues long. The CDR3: CAWSRTGGLPLAKNIQYF. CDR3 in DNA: TGTGCCTGGAGTCGGACAGGGGGCCTCCCTCTAGCCAAAAACATTCAGTACTTC.

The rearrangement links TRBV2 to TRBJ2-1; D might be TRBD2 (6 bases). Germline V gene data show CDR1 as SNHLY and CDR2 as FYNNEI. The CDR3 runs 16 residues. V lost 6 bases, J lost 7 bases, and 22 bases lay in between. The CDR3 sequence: CASSQLGGRNGNEQFF. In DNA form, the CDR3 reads TGTGCCAGCAGCCAACTGGGTGGGAGGAATGGGAATGAGCAGTTCTTC.

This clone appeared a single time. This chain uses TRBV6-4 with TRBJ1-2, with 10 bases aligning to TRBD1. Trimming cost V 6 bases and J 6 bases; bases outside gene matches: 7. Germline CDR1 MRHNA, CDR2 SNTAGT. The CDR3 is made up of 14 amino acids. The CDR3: CASSQETGGHGYTF. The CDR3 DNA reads TGTGCCAGCAGCCAAGAGACAGGGGGCCATGGCTACACCTTC.

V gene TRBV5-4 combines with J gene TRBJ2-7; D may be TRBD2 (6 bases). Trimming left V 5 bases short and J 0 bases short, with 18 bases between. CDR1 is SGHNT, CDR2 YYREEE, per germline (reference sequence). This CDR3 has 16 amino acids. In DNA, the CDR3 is TGTGCCAGCAGGGGCGGAATCGGGGGTAGCTCCTACGAGCAGTACTTC. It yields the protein CASRGGIGGSSYEQYF.

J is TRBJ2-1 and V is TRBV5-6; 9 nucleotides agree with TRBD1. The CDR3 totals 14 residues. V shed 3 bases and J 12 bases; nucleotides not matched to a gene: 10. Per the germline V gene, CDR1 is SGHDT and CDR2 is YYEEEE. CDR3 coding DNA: TGTGCCAGCAGCTGGGGACAGGGTAATCTTGCGCAGTTCTTC. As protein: CASSWGQGNLAQFF. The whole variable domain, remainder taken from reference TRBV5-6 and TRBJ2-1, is DAGVTQSPTHLIKTRGQQVTLRCSPKSGHDTVSWYQQALGQGPQFIFQYYEEEERQRGNFPDRFSGHQFPNYSSELNVNALLLGDSALYLCASSWGQGNLAQFFGPGTRLTVL.

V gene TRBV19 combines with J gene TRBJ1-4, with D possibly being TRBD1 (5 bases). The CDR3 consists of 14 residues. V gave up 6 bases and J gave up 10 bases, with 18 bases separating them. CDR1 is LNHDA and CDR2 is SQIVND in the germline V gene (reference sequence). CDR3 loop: CASSVVGQERKLFF. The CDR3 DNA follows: TGTGCCAGTAGCGTAGTGGGGCAAGAGCGAAAACTGTTTTTT.

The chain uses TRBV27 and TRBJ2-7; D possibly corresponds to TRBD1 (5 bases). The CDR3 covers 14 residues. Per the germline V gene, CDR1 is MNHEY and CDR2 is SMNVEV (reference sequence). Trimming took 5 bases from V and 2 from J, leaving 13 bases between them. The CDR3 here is CASSPRQNAYEQYF. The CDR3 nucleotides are TGTGCCAGCAGTCCCCGACAGAATGCCTACGAGCAGTACTTC.

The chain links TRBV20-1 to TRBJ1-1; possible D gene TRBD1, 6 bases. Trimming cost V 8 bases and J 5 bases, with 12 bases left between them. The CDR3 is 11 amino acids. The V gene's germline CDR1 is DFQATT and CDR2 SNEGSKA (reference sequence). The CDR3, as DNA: TGCAGTACGAACAGGGCTACTGAAGCTTTCTTT. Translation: CSTNRATEAFF.

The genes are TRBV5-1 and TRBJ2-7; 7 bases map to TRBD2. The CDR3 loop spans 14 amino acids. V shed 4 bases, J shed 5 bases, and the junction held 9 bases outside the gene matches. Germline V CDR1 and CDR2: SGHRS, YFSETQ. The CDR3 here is CASSTGGFPNEQYF. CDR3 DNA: TGCGCCAGCAGCACGGGAGGCTTCCCGAACGAGCAGTACTTC. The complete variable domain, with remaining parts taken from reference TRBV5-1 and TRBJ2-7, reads KAGVTQTPRYLIKTRGQQVTLSCSPISGHRSVSWYQQTPGQGLQFLFEYFSETQRNKGNFPGRFSGRQFSNSRSEMNVSTLELGDSALYLCASSTGGFPNEQYFGPGTRLTVT.

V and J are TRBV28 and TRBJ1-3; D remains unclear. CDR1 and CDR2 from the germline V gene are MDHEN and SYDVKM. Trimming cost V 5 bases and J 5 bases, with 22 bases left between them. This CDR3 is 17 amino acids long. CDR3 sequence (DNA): TGTGCCAGCAGTCCTAAACCGGGGAAAGGAGGGAGAAACACCATATATTTT. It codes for CASSPKPGKGGRNTIYF.

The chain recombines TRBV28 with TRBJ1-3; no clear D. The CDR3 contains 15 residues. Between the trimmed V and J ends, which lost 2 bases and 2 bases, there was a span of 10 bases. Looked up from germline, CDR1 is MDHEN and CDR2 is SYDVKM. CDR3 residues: CASSLPVATGNTIYF. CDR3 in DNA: TGTGCCAGCAGTTTACCGGTTGCTACTGGAAACACCATATATTTT.

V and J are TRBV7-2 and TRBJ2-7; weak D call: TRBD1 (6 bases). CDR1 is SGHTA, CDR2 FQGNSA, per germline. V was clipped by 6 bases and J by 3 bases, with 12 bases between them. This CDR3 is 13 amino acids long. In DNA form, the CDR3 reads TGTGCCAGCAGAGGGGGAAGCGTCTACGAGCAGTACTTC. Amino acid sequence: CASRGGSVYEQYF.

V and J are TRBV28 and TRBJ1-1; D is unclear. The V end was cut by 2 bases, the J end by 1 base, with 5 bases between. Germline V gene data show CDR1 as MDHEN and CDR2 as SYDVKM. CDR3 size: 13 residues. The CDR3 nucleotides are TGTGCCAGCAGTTTAGTCAAGAACACTGAAGCTTTCTTT. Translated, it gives CASSLVKNTEAFF. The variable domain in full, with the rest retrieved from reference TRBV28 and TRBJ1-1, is DVKVTQSSRYLVKRTGEKVFLECVQDMDHENMFWYRQDPGLGLRLIYFSYDVKMKEKGDIPEGYSVSREKKERFSLILESASTNQTSMYLCASSLVKNTEAFFGQGTRLTVV.

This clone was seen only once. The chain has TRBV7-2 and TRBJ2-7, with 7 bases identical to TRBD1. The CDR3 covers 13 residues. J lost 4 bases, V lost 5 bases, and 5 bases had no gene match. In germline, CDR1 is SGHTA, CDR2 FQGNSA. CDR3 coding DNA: TGTGCCAGCAGCCAAAGGGGGCAGTACGAGCAGTACTTC. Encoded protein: CASSQRGQYEQYF.

The CDR3 coding sequence is TGTGCCAGCAGCAAGCGAGAAAGGTCCTACAATGAGCAGTTCTTC. This encodes CASSKRERSYNEQFF. This chain links TRBV9 with TRBJ2-1; D ambiguous. Deletions cut 4 bases from V and 1 base from J, with 12 bases between. This CDR3 region has 15 residues. From germline, CDR1 is SGDLS and CDR2 YYNGEE.

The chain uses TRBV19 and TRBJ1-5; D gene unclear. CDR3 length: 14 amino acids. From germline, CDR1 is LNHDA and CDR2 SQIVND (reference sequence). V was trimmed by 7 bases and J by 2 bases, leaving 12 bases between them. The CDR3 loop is CASKDEEGNQPQHF. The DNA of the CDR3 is TGTGCCAGTAAAGACGAAGAGGGCAATCAGCCCCAGCATTTT.

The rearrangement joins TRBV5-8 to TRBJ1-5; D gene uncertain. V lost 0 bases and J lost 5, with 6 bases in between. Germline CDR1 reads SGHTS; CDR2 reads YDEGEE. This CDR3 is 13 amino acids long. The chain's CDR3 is CASSLGAYQPQHF. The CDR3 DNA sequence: TGTGCCAGCAGCTTGGGGGCTTATCAGCCCCAGCATTTT.

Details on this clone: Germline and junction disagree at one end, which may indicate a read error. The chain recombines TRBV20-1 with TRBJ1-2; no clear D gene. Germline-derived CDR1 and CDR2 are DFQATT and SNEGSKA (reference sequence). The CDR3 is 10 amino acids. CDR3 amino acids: CSAFHTTFHF. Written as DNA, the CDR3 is TGCAGTGCTTTCCATACGACTTTTCACTTC.

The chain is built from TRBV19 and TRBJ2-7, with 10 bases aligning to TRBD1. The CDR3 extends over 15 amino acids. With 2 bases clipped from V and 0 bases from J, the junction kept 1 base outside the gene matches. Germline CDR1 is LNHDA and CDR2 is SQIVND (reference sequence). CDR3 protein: CASSIRDRGSYEQYF. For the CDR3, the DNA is TGTGCCAGTAGTATACGGGACAGGGGCTCCTACGAGCAGTACTTC.

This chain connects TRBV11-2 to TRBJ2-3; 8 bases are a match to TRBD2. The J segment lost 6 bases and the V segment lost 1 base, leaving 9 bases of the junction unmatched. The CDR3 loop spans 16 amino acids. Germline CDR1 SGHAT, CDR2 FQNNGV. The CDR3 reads CASSLGLGLGGDTQYF. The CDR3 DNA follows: TGTGCCAGCAGCTTAGGATTGGGACTAGGCGGCGATACGCAGTATTTT.

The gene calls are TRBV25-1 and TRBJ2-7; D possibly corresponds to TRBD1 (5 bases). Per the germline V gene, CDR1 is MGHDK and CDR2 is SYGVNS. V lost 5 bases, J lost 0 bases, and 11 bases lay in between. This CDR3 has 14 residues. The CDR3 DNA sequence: TGTGCCAGCAGTACCCAGACAGTCTCCTACGAGCAGTACTTC. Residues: CASSTQTVSYEQYF.

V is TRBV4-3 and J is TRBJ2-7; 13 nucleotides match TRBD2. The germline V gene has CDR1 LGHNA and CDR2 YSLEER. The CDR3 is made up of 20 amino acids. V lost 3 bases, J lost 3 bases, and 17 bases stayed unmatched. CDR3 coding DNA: TGCGCCAGCAGCCAGGGGACTAGCGGGACTCGTGGGGGGGGTTTCTACGAGCAGTACTTC. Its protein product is CASSQGTSGTRGGGFYEQYF.

CDR3: CASSFRPGVSYNEQFF. DNA for the CDR3: TGTGCCAGCAGCTTCCGGCCGGGAGTCTCCTACAATGAGCAGTTCTTC. J is TRBJ2-1 and V is TRBV7-2; possible D gene TRBD2, 6 bases. The CDR3 consists of 16 residues. V was cut by 3 bases and J by 0 bases, with 12 bases left in between. Per the germline V gene, CDR1 is SGHTA and CDR2 is FQGNSA.